This T cell receptor beta chain came from a study of cytotoxic CD8 clonotypes in ibrutinib-treated CLL. Study-level findings and limits: Sample timing was unmatched between remission and later-progressing patients; lymph nodes unstudied. At the start, clonality exceeded age-matched healthy donors and followed circulating CD8+ T-cell counts. Upon ibrutinib response clonality rose, and upon progression it fell back toward baseline.

To note about this clone: What it binds is unknown.

The CDR3 is made up of 17 amino acids. V gave up 2 bases and J gave up 7 bases; unmatched junction bases: 13. Germline V gives CDR1 SGHRS, CDR2 YFSETQ. TCRdb's copy holds only in-frame clones and misses some; the assay was immunoSEQ multiplex PCR. The data contain about 200,000 clones, over 60% of them seen just once; the ten biggest clones take up over 10%. V is TRBV5-1 and J is TRBJ1-4; 8 bases are shared with TRBD1. This clonotype was sampled from a human donor with chronic lymphocytic leukemia. Sequencing used PBMCs, obtained after 24 months of ibrutinib treatment. The CDR3 DNA reads TGCGCCAGCAGCTTAACACTTACAGGGGGATCGGGTGAAAAACTGTTTTTT. Residues: CASSLTLTGGSGEKLFF.